This TCR beta chain emerged from a study of blood T cell repertoires in COVID-19. On the study more broadly: Acute-phase and convalescent COVID-19 samples originated in the United States, Italy and Spain. In each case, the material was cDNA or gDNA derived from T cells, B-cell-depleted T cells, or PBMCs.

Germline V gene lookup returns CDR1 LNHDA and CDR2 SQIVND (reference sequence). This CDR3 is 18 amino acids long. Trimming cost V 1 base and J 7 bases; bases outside gene matches: 11. Under the authors' procedure: Amplifying reference gene primers gave estimates of nucleated cell counts. Clones were sequenced by immunoSEQ multiplex PCR, and TCRdb holds only the in-frame ones, with some missing. The DNA gave D and trimming, while V, J and clone size come from that table. Seen here are 85,000 to 110,000 clones, approximately 89% observed once, and the top ten hold 17%. The chain employs TRBV19 and TRBJ2-1; 12 bases align to TRBD2. Sequencing was carried out using peripheral blood. The clonotype originates from an elderly woman in a cohort sampled during active COVID-19. The CDR3 here is CASSIVASGGALSNEQFF. The CDR3 DNA sequence: TGTGCCAGTAGTATAGTGGCTAGCGGGGGGGCGCTCTCAAATGAGCAGTTCTTC.